These 13 T cell receptor beta chains originate from one sample sequenced in a study of control samples from healthy donors and cancer patients. Assay used: immunoSEQ multiplex PCR; TCRdb lists only in-frame clones, some missing. The table records 150,000 to 200,000 clones, nearly 90% of them present only once. Sequences were obtained from blood. Receptors originate from a woman between 45 and 65 years old in good health.

The CDR3 DNA sequence: TGTGCCAGCAGCTTGAATCTGGTGGGCGAGCAGTACTTC. This gives the protein CASSLNLVGEQYF. The chain combines TRBV5-4 with TRBJ2-7; D gene ambiguous. The germline V and J ends were trimmed by 1 base and 6 bases, with 11 bases remaining between them. CDR1 and CDR2 from the germline V gene are SGHNT and YYREEE (reference sequence). CDR3 length: 13 residues. Full variable domain (rest looked up from reference TRBV5-4 and TRBJ2-7): ETGVTQSPTHLIKTRGQQVTLRCSSQSGHNTVSWYQQALGQGPQFIFQYYREEENGRGNFPPRFSGLQFPNYSSELNVNALELDDSALYLCASSLNLVGEQYFGPGTRLTVT.

The gene calls are TRBV6-2 or TRBV6-3 and TRBJ1-1; D is unresolved. V was clipped by 0 bases and J by 1 base, with 9 bases between them. The CDR3 extends over 15 amino acids. The germline gives CDR1 MNHEY, CDR2 SVGEGT. The CDR3 sequence is CASSYSFDPNTEAFF. CDR3 coding DNA: TGTGCCAGCAGTTACTCGTTCGACCCGAACACTGAAGCTTTCTTT.

Notes on this clone: The sample holds other DNA sequences that translate to the same CDR3. This chain joins TRBV19 and TRBJ2-7; 10 bases line up with TRBD1. This CDR3 spans 14 amino acids. V dropped 5 bases and J dropped 6; count of bases not matched to a gene: 7. Germline V gene sequence: CDR1 LNHDA, CDR2 SQIVND (reference sequence). CDR3 sequence (DNA): TGTGCCAGTAGTCCCGGGACAGGGGTCGGCGAGCAGTACTTC. It encodes CASSPGTGVGEQYF.

The chain joins TRBV30 to TRBJ2-5; no firm D call. Germline V gene lookup returns CDR1 GTSNPN and CDR2 SVGIG (reference sequence). Trimming removed 4 bases at V and 2 bases at J, with 14 bases between. This CDR3 spans 14 amino acids. The CDR3 bases are TGTGCCTGGATGGGATTTGGCAAACAAGAGACCCAGTACTTC. This codes for CAWMGFGKQETQYF.

The genes are TRBV4-2 and TRBJ1-1; TRBD1 aligns across 7 bases. V shed 2 bases and J 1 base; nucleotides not matched to a gene: 4. Germline CDR1 LGHNA, CDR2 YNFKEQ. The length of the CDR3 is 15 residues. CDR3 sequence reads: CASSQTGQQNTEAFF. CDR3 DNA sequence: TGTGCCAGCAGCCAAACGGGACAGCAGAACACTGAAGCTTTCTTT.

This clone was observed a few times. The chain couples TRBV9 to TRBJ2-2; a weak D match, TRBD1 (5 bases). V lost 0 bases and J 5 bases, leaving 8 bases between the germline ends. The CDR3 is 14 amino acids. The germline V gene has CDR1 SGDLS and CDR2 YYNGEE. The CDR3 here is CASSVDQGTGELFF. CDR3 coding DNA: TGTGCCAGCAGCGTAGATCAGGGAACCGGGGAGCTGTTTTTT.

The chain has TRBV6-6 and TRBJ1-2; D unclear. The V end was cut by 8 bases, the J end by 8 bases, with 15 bases between. Germline V lookup: CDR1 MNHNY, CDR2 SVGAGI (reference sequence). The CDR3 spans 12 residues. In DNA form, the CDR3 reads TGTGCCAGCCGGGCGGGAAAGGAAGGCTACACCTTC. Protein product: CASRAGKEGYTF.

This clone has more than one count but fewer than ten. V is TRBV24-1 and J is TRBJ2-3; 7 bases agree with TRBD2. Germline CDR1 and CDR2: KGHDR and SFDVKD. The CDR3 has 13 amino acids. Trimming took 4 bases from V and 5 from J; bases not matched to a gene: 2. Written as DNA, the CDR3 is TGTGCCACCAGTGAACCTAGCGGAGATACGCAGTATTTT. Translation: CATSEPSGDTQYF.

V gene TRBV28 combines with J gene TRBJ2-3, with D perhaps TRBD1 (6 bases). The germline gives CDR1 MDHEN, CDR2 SYDVKM. Trimming left V 8 bases short and J 4 bases short, with 13 bases between. This CDR3 has 13 amino acids. CDR3 DNA: TGTGCCAGCGGGACCCCAGGGGCAGATACGCAGTATTTT. This encodes CASGTPGADTQYF. The variable domain in full, with the rest retrieved from reference TRBV28 and TRBJ2-3, is DVKVTQSSRYLVKRTGEKVFLECVQDMDHENMFWYRQDPGLGLRLIYFSYDVKMKEKGDIPEGYSVSREKKERFSLILESASTNQTSMYLCASGTPGADTQYFGPGTRLTVL.

The chain recombines TRBV28 with TRBJ1-1, with D unresolved. Per germline, CDR1 MDHEN and CDR2 SYDVKM. V lost 5 bases to trimming and J lost 3 bases, with 16 bases between them. The CDR3 spans 15 residues. The CDR3 coding sequence is TGTGCCAGCAGTGTACGATCGGGGTTCGACACTGAAGCTTTCTTT. Translated: CASSVRSGFDTEAFF.

V and J are TRBV3-1 (or the pseudogene TRBV3-2) and TRBJ1-2; no definite D call. The length of the CDR3 is 13 residues. CDR1 is LGHDT and CDR2 is YNNKEL in the germline V gene (reference sequence). V was trimmed by 0 bases and J by 6 bases, leaving 8 bases between them. The CDR3 sequence is CASSQDRRHGYTF. CDR3 coding DNA: TGTGCCAGCAGCCAAGATCGACGCCATGGCTACACCTTC.

This clone occurred once. This sequence joins TRBV9 and TRBJ2-3, with 9 bases aligning to TRBD1. Germline assignment: CDR1 SGDLS and CDR2 YYNGEE. V gave up 4 bases and J gave up 3 bases; unmatched junction bases: 12. CDR3 length: 17 amino acids. In nucleotides, the CDR3 is TGTGCCAGCAGCCCGTTGGACGCGGGACAGGGAACAGATACGCAGTATTTT. Translated, it gives CASSPLDAGQGTDTQYF.

The rearrangement joins TRBV5-1 to TRBJ2-5, with D tentatively TRBD1 (5 bases). CDR1 is SGHRS and CDR2 is YFSETQ in the germline V gene. CDR3 length equals 15 residues. Trimming took 0 bases from V and 6 from J, leaving 15 bases between them. CDR3 residues: CASSLADPGLQTQYF. The CDR3 region has the DNA TGCGCCAGCAGCTTGGCAGACCCAGGGCTTCAGACCCAGTACTTC.